The T cell receptor (beta chain) described here comes from a study of T cell repertoires in cytomegalovirus infection. About the research overall: Public TCR beta signatures indicated both CMV infection and matching HLA type. Overall study results and limits: CMV-specific TCR beta clonotypes restricted by HLA-C dominated the ex vivo response.

This clonotype was seen ten or more times. Its specificity is unknown. There are 13 residues in the CDR3. V lost 8 bases and J lost 9, with 17 bases in between. The V gene's germline CDR1 is SNHLY and CDR2 FYNNEI. TCRdb reprocessed the reads with MiXCR, giving one entry per CDR3 protein. This sample carries roughly 320,000 distinct CDR3 sequences, around 10% of them seen once, and the ten largest clones take over 2.5%. Specimen: PBMCs. V usage is TRBV2 and J usage is TRBJ2-1, with TRBD1 as a possible D gene (5 bases). The clonotype comes from a human donor in good health (CMV status not recorded). Some clones in this sample may be carry-over from other donors' samples. The CDR3 DNA reads as TGTGCCAGCCAAGCTAGGGGCACGGGTGAGCAGTTCTTC. Translation: CASQARGTGEQFF.